Following are 28 T cell receptor beta chains from one sample sequenced in a study of cytomegalovirus exposure and HLA in healthy donors. Primers: 60 Vbeta forward and 13 Jbeta reverse. The table came from immunoSEQ multiplex PCR; TCRdb's copy has only in-frame clones and leaves some out. This table holds some 130,000 clones, about four fifths found once. Sequencing was done on a sample of PBMCs. Receptors originate from a man aged 25-45 years in good health.

CDR3 nucleotides: TGTGCCAGCAGCTTGCGGTGGCTAGCGGGGTCGAACACCGGGGAGCTGTTTTTT. This codes for CASSLRWLAGSNTGELFF. The genes are TRBV5-6 and TRBJ2-2; TRBD2 matches 9 bases. Germline loops: CDR1 SGHDT, CDR2 YYEEEE. The CDR3 consists of 18 residues. The junction had 7 bases not matched to a gene; V was cut back by 1 base and J by 0 bases.

The CDR3: CASSRQAGLSYEQYF. CDR3 sequence (DNA): TGTGCCAGCAGCCGACAGGCGGGCCTCTCCTACGAGCAGTACTTC. The chain joins TRBV11-2 to TRBJ2-7, with D maybe TRBD1 (6 bases). This CDR3 is 15 amino acids long. Trimming left V 5 bases short and J 0 bases short, with 14 bases between. Per the germline V gene, CDR1 is SGHAT and CDR2 is FQNNGV.

J is TRBJ2-4 and V is TRBV28; D uncertain. The germline gives CDR1 MDHEN, CDR2 SYDVKM. Trimming shortened V by 4 bases and J by 7 bases, and 14 bases separated the two germline ends. This CDR3 has 14 amino acids. Written as DNA, the CDR3 is TGTGCCAGCAGTTATGTAAACGCCCGGAACATTCAGTACTTC. As protein: CASSYVNARNIQYF.

CDR3 loop: CASRNRGSNYGYTF. Written as DNA, the CDR3 is TGTGCCAGCAGAAACAGGGGCTCTAACTATGGCTACACCTTC. The rearrangement links TRBV28 to TRBJ1-2, with 7 bases identical to TRBD1. V shed 6 bases, J shed 0 bases, and the junction held 4 bases outside the gene matches. This CDR3 has 14 residues. Looked up from germline, CDR1 is MDHEN and CDR2 is SYDVKM.

The V gene is TRBV2, the J gene TRBJ2-5, with 9 bases fitting TRBD2. V lost 3 bases, J lost 2 bases, and 4 bases stayed unmatched. This CDR3 has 15 residues. Germline loops: CDR1 SNHLY, CDR2 FYNNEI. CDR3 residues: CASSDPTSGQETQYF. The CDR3 bases are TGTGCCAGCAGTGACCCGACTAGCGGACAAGAGACCCAGTACTTC.

This clone was recorded a few times. V is TRBV10-1 and J is TRBJ1-5, with D perhaps matching TRBD1 (6 bases). V lost 7 bases and J lost 5, with 21 bases in between. Germline CDR1 WNHNN, CDR2 SYGVQD (reference sequence). CDR3 size: 16 residues. The CDR3 loop reads CASTGRGSPRDQPQHF. The CDR3 DNA follows: TGCGCCAGCACGGGCAGGGGAAGTCCTCGGGATCAGCCCCAGCATTTT.

Remarks on this clone: Only one base separates this from a far larger clonotype, so it likely reflects a read error. The sample holds other DNA sequences that translate to the same CDR3. The chain carries TRBV28 and TRBJ1-5; no clear D gene. Germline V gene sequence: CDR1 MDHEN, CDR2 SYDVKM. Trimming stripped 6 bases from V and 4 bases from J, with 4 bases between. The CDR3 has 11 amino acids. CDR3 in amino acids: CASSPNQPQHF. The CDR3 DNA sequence: TGTGCCAGCAGCCCTAATCAGCCCCAGCATTTT.

V and J are TRBV18 and TRBJ2-7; 7 bases line up with TRBD2. Germline loops: CDR1 KGHSH, CDR2 LQKENI. The J segment lost 0 bases and the V segment lost 3 bases, leaving 5 bases of the junction unmatched. This CDR3 has 15 amino acids. This chain's CDR3 is CASSPAGDPSYEQYF. The CDR3 region has the DNA TGTGCCAGCTCACCGGCGGGAGACCCCTCCTACGAGCAGTACTTC.

This chain uses TRBV27 with TRBJ2-1, with D possibly TRBD1 on 6 matching bases. Per germline, CDR1 MNHEY and CDR2 SMNVEV (reference sequence). V lost 2 bases to trimming and J lost 3 bases, with 8 bases between them. This CDR3 has 14 residues. DNA of the CDR3: TGTGCCAGCAGTTTAACAGGGCTCTACAATGAGCAGTTCTTC. This encodes CASSLTGLYNEQFF.

The chain combines TRBV7-9 with TRBJ2-1; TRBD1 matches at 7 bases. After removal of 5 bases from V and 10 bases from J, the junction contained 8 bases not matched to a gene. This CDR3 region has 13 residues. CDR1 SEHNR and CDR2 FQNEAQ come from the germline V gene (reference sequence). In DNA, the CDR3 is TGTGCCAGCAGCCTCCAGGGGGTAGGCGAGCAGTTCTTC. Translated: CASSLQGVGEQFF.

This clone was counted a single time. V usage is TRBV5-4 and J usage is TRBJ2-1; 9 bases are a match to TRBD2. J was trimmed by 6 bases and V by 1 base; bases with no gene match: 8. CDR1 and CDR2 (germline): SGHNT, YYREEE (reference sequence). The length of the CDR3 is 16 residues. CDR3 in DNA: TGTGCCAGCAGCTTGTTCGTGACTAGCGGAGCCAATGAGCAGTTCTTC. This encodes CASSLFVTSGANEQFF.

This clone was detected only a few times. The chain is built from TRBV7-2 and TRBJ2-7, with 10 bases fitting TRBD2. V lost 2 bases, J lost 2 bases, and 12 bases stayed unmatched. The germline V gene encodes CDR1 SGHTA and CDR2 FQGNSA. This CDR3 spans 18 amino acids. The CDR3 sequence: CASSLLLGLAVNAYEQYF. The CDR3 coding sequence is TGTGCCAGCAGCTTACTATTAGGACTAGCGGTTAACGCCTACGAGCAGTACTTC.

The chain has TRBV6-5 and TRBJ2-7; tentative D call: TRBD1 (5 bases). Trimming removed 1 base from V and 3 bases from J, with 16 bases in between. The CDR3 runs to 16 residues. The germline V gene has CDR1 MNHEY and CDR2 SVGAGI. The CDR3 loop reads CASSYFLQGVGYEQYF. The CDR3 DNA reads as TGTGCCAGCAGTTACTTCCTCCAAGGGGTTGGCTACGAGCAGTACTTC.

The chain recombines TRBV9 with TRBJ2-7; 7 nucleotides align to TRBD1. The CDR3 extends over 15 amino acids. Germline CDR1 SGDLS, CDR2 YYNGEE. V dropped 4 bases and J dropped 2; count of bases not matched to a gene: 9. The CDR3 protein is CASSPGTAKTYEQYF. The CDR3 DNA reads TGTGCCAGCAGCCCCGGGACAGCGAAAACCTACGAGCAGTACTTC.

This chain uses TRBV6-5 with TRBJ2-7, with TRBD2 matching 11 bases. The CDR3 extends over 16 amino acids. The germline CDR1 and CDR2 sequences are MNHEY and SVGAGI. The J segment lost 5 bases and the V segment lost 0 bases, leaving 6 bases of the junction unmatched. Written as DNA, the CDR3 is TGTGCCAGCAGTTACTCCGTAGCGGGAGGGCCCCACGAGCAGTACTTC. Protein product: CASSYSVAGGPHEQYF.

This chain's CDR3 is CASSLGRGRTGELFF. The CDR3 bases are TGTGCCAGCAGCTTAGGCCGCGGGAGAACCGGGGAGCTGTTTTTT. The chain has TRBV7-2 and TRBJ2-2, with 7 bases identical to TRBD2. Germline CDR1 is SGHTA and CDR2 is FQGNSA. V lost 1 base, J lost 5 bases, and 4 bases stayed unmatched. The length of the CDR3 is 15 residues.

The chain combines TRBV9 with TRBJ2-3; D may be TRBD1 (7 bases). Germline V lookup: CDR1 SGDLS, CDR2 YYNGEE. This CDR3 is 14 amino acids long. V shed 4 bases and J shed 4 bases, with 13 bases lying between them. CDR3 in DNA: TGTGCCAGCAGCCTCCAGGGGGGAGCAGATACGCAGTATTTT. This encodes CASSLQGGADTQYF. The whole variable domain, filled in from reference TRBV9 and TRBJ2-3, reads DSGVTQTPKHLITATGQRVTLRCSPRSGDLSVYWYQQSLDQGLQFLIQYYNGEERAKGNILERFSAQQFPDLHSELNLSSLELGDSALYFCASSLQGGADTQYFGPGTRLTVL.

This clone appeared once. This sequence joins TRBV4-1 and TRBJ1-1; possible D gene TRBD1, 6 bases. Trimming removed 1 base at V and 1 base at J, with 16 bases between. Germline CDR1 and CDR2: MGHRA and YSYEKL. This CDR3 region has 17 residues. The CDR3 protein is CASSQGVFGDTNTEAFF. CDR3 bases: TGCGCCAGCAGCCAAGGTGTATTTGGGGACACGAACACTGAAGCTTTCTTT.

As to this clone: The germline gene is not matched at one end of the junction; a read error may be the cause. The same CDR3 also results from other DNA sequences found in this sample. The rearrangement joins TRBV12-5 to TRBJ1-5, with TRBD1 identical over 8 bases. CDR3 length equals 14 residues. Germline V lookup: CDR1 LGHNT, CDR2 FRNRAP. CDR3 coding DNA: TGTGCTAGTGGGGACAGGGTTAGCAATCAGCCCCAGCACTTT. Translating it yields CASGDRVSNQPQHF.

V usage is TRBV4-3 and J usage is TRBJ2-7; no reliable D call. The CDR3 extends over 14 amino acids. CDR1 is LGHNA, CDR2 YSLEER, per germline. Trimming shortened V by 3 bases and J by 2 bases, and 11 bases separated the two germline ends. The CDR3 region is CASSQWSTAYEQYF. CDR3 bases: TGCGCCAGCAGCCAGTGGAGTACCGCCTACGAGCAGTACTTC.

The chain joins TRBV30 to TRBJ2-5, with 8 positions matching TRBD2. From germline, CDR1 is GTSNPN and CDR2 SVGIG (reference sequence). Unmatched junction bases numbered 4, after V lost 3 bases and J lost 4 bases. The CDR3 runs 13 residues. The CDR3 loop is CAWSVAGSETQYF. The CDR3 DNA reads as TGTGCCTGGAGCGTAGCGGGATCAGAGACCCAGTACTTC.

CDR3 residues: CASSGQGWVSGEQFF. CDR3 nucleotides: TGTGCCAGCAGTGGACAGGGGTGGGTTTCGGGTGAGCAGTTCTTC. V usage is TRBV6-1 and J usage is TRBJ2-1, with 8 bases matching TRBD1. J was trimmed by 9 bases and V by 4 bases; bases with no gene match: 11. The CDR3 extends over 15 amino acids. The germline V gene has CDR1 MNHNS and CDR2 SASEGT.

A few counts support this clone. The V gene is TRBV7-9, the J gene TRBJ1-4; maybe TRBD1 (6 bases). Germline V gene data show CDR1 as SEHNR and CDR2 as FQNEAQ (reference sequence). This CDR3 region has 15 residues. V shed 2 bases and J shed 3 bases, with 10 bases lying between them. The CDR3 loop reads CASSLIPGANEKLFF. In DNA, the CDR3 is TGTGCCAGCAGCTTAATTCCAGGGGCTAATGAAAAACTGTTTTTT.

The genes are TRBV14 and TRBJ1-1; weak D call: TRBD1 (5 bases). V was trimmed by 4 bases and J by 4 bases, leaving 13 bases between them. Germline lookup yields CDR1 SGHDN and CDR2 FVKESK. The CDR3 sequence is 14 residues long. The CDR3 DNA reads TGTGCCAGCAGCCCAAGGAGGGGCTCCACTGAAGCTTTCTTT. Translating it yields CASSPRRGSTEAFF.

This chain uses TRBV27 with TRBJ2-7, with TRBD1 matching 9 bases. Per germline, CDR1 MNHEY and CDR2 SMNVEV (reference sequence). The CDR3 length is 14 residues. With V trimmed by 5 bases and J by 3 bases, 5 bases remained unmatched. CDR3 residues: CASSPWDRVYEQYF. In DNA form, the CDR3 reads TGTGCCAGCAGTCCCTGGGACAGGGTCTACGAGCAGTACTTC.

The chain links TRBV6-5 to TRBJ2-2, with D possibly TRBD2 on 6 matching bases. Germline loops: CDR1 MNHEY, CDR2 SVGAGI. The CDR3 runs to 14 residues. V was cut by 7 bases and J by 5 bases, with 14 bases left in between. CDR3 region: CASTRGTETGELFF. The DNA of the CDR3 is TGTGCCAGCACTCGGGGGACTGAGACCGGGGAGCTGTTTTTT.

This clone was seen a few times. The chain carries TRBV6-1 and TRBJ2-1; possible D gene TRBD1, 6 bases. The CDR3 length is 14 residues. V lost 6 bases and J 5 bases, leaving 14 bases between the germline ends. CDR1 is MNHNS and CDR2 is SASEGT in the germline V gene. CDR3: CASRPGAIDNEQFF. CDR3 DNA sequence: TGTGCCAGCAGGCCAGGGGCTATCGACAATGAGCAGTTCTTC.

The DNA for the CDR3 is TGTGCCAGCAGTTTTGTAGGCGGGAGCTCCTACGAGCAGTACTTC. It specifies CASSFVGGSSYEQYF. This chain links TRBV27 with TRBJ2-7; 7 nucleotides line up with TRBD2. V dropped 3 bases and J dropped 0; count of bases not matched to a gene: 5. The germline V gene has CDR1 MNHEY and CDR2 SMNVEV (reference sequence). The CDR3 is made up of 15 amino acids.